The next 4 T cell receptor beta chains were all read from a single sample in a study of cytomegalovirus exposure and HLA in healthy donors. TCRdb's copy holds only in-frame clones and misses some; the assay was immunoSEQ multiplex PCR. The table has under 150,000 clones, about 87% seen once. Sequencing used PBMCs. The receptors here all came from a man aged 18 to 30 in good health and CMV-seropositive.

V usage is TRBV10-3 and J usage is TRBJ1-2; D gene unclear. V was pared by 3 bases and J by 4 bases, with 9 bases between. Germline CDR1 ENHRY, CDR2 SYGVKD. The CDR3 is made up of 13 amino acids. The CDR3 here is CAISDGSGYGYTF. The CDR3 coding sequence is TGTGCCATCAGTGACGGGTCCGGCTATGGCTACACCTTC.

This clone has a single count. This chain uses TRBV5-1 with TRBJ1-1; D unresolved. The V gene's germline CDR1 is SGHRS and CDR2 YFSETQ. Trimming took off 2 bases at V and 6 bases at J, with 20 bases between the two ends. This CDR3 contains 16 residues. The chain's CDR3 is CASSFILGGRVAEAFF. The CDR3 DNA reads TGCGCCAGCAGCTTTATTTTGGGAGGGAGAGTCGCTGAAGCTTTCTTT. The full variable domain, in which reference TRBV5-1 and TRBJ1-1 provide the parts outside the CDR3, is KAGVTQTPRYLIKTRGQQVTLSCSPISGHRSVSWYQQTPGQGLQFLFEYFSETQRNKGNFPGRFSGRQFSNSRSEMNVSTLELGDSALYLCASSFILGGRVAEAFFGQGTRLTVV.

The CDR3 is CTSFLRLSSGNTIYF. CDR3 in DNA: TGCACCAGCTTCCTCAGGCTGAGCTCTGGAAACACCATATATTTT. V and J are TRBV1 and TRBJ1-3; TRBD1, the table's D call, was not compared with the DNA. TRBV1 is reported as a pseudogene. The CDR3 runs 15 residues.

This clone was seen only a few times. The rearrangement uses TRBV27 and TRBJ1-2; D perhaps matches TRBD1 (5 bases). The CDR3 spans 13 residues. Germline CDR1 is MNHEY and CDR2 is SMNVEV (reference sequence). The V gene lost 5 bases and the J gene lost 7 bases, with 14 bases spanning the gap. As DNA, the CDR3 is TGTGCCAGCAGTCTGATCTTGGGGGGTGGCTACACCTTC. As protein: CASSLILGGGYTF.